The clone carrying this T cell receptor beta chain has at least ten counts. The data stem from a study of blood T cell repertoires in COVID-19. The wider study: From T cells, B-cell-depleted T cells, or PBMCs came the material, which was cDNA or gDNA.

Generated by immunoSEQ multiplex PCR, the TCRdb table keeps only in-frame clones and is missing some. Of about 360,000 clones in the sample, more than 75% were seen once. Germline lookup yields CDR1 LNHDA and CDR2 SQIVND (reference sequence). V lost 3 bases and J 11 bases, leaving 10 bases between the germline ends. The CDR3 contains 12 residues. The receptor's source is a human donor in a cohort sampled during active COVID-19. Sequencing was done on a sample of peripheral blood. The rearrangement links TRBV19 to TRBJ1-4; no clear D. CDR3 sequence: CASSILEGKLFF. The DNA of the CDR3 is TGTGCCAGTAGTATTTTGGAGGGCAAACTGTTTTTT.